This T cell receptor (beta chain) was captured by sequencing in a study of blood T cell repertoires in COVID-19. Turning to the study itself: The United States, Italy and Spain provided the acute and convalescent COVID-19 samples. Sources were T cells, B-cell-depleted T cells, or PBMCs; the material itself was cDNA or gDNA.

Authors' analysis steps: Amplification with reference gene primers provided the estimates of nucleated cell counts. The assay was immunoSEQ multiplex PCR, and TCRdb's table has in-frame clones only and misses some. That table furnishes V, J and clone size, whereas the DNA furnished D and trimming. The table lists 100,000 to 150,000 clones, 78% of them singletons, with 2% to 2.5% in the top ten. The CDR3 has 15 amino acids. Germline loops: CDR1 MNHEY, CDR2 SVGAGI. V was pared by 6 bases and J by 4 bases, with 9 bases of the junction left unmatched. The sequence came from a man aged 65 to 79 with acute or convalescent COVID-19. Sample: peripheral blood. The rearrangement joins TRBV6-5 to TRBJ2-7; 10 bases agree with TRBD1. Written as DNA, the CDR3 is TGTGCCAGCAGGCAAACCGGGACAGGGGTGTACGAGCAGTACTTC. Its translation is CASRQTGTGVYEQYF.